The rows below give T cell receptor beta chains drawn from one sample of a study of CD8+ T cells in alopecia areata. Assay: immunoSEQ multiplex PCR; the TCRdb copy retains only in-frame clones and omits some. The sample yields roughly 210,000 clones, roughly 44% seen once. Sequences were derived from CD4+ T cells sorted from blood, sampled at approximately week 36, from a patient treated with tofacitinib. The receptor set was obtained from a human donor with alopecia areata. The CDR3 runs from the conserved cysteine through the conserved F or W. The D gene is left open where the match is weak. The size entry is marked missing in some rows and otherwise reads once, few, many or a size class.

- | TRBJ2-7 | TRBV28 | few | TGTGCCATCACTAGCCACTCCTACACGGGGCAGTACTTC | CAITSHSYTGQYF
- | TRBJ2-5 | TRBV7-2 | - | TGTGCCAGCAGCTTAGCTCTGGACCAAGAGACCCAGTACTTC | CASSLALDQETQYF
- | TRBJ1-3 | TRBV29-1 | - | TGCAGCGTTGTATTTGGTGGAAACACCATATATTTT | CSVVFGGNTIYF
- | TRBJ2-5 | TRBV14 | few | TGTGCCAGCAGCCAAGAAACAGCCACGGGGACCCAGTACTTC | CASSQETATGTQYF
- | TRBJ2-1 | TRBV6-4 | many | TGTGCCAGCACGTTAAAGAACTCCTACAATGAGCAGTTCTTC | CASTLKNSYNEQFF
- | TRBJ2-2 | TRBV30 | - | TGTGCCTGGAGTGTACGGCCACGGACCATCGCCGGGGAGCTGTTTTTT | CAWSVRPRTIAGELFF
TRBD1 | TRBJ2-7 | TRBV6-5 | - | TGTGCCAGCAGACCTACAGGGGGACCCGCCTACGAGCAGTACTTC | CASRPTGGPAYEQYF
TRBD1 | TRBJ1-1 | TRBV9 | once | TGTGCCAGCAGCTTCATACAGGGGGCTCCTGAAGCTTTCTTT | CASSFIQGAPEAFF
- | TRBJ2-7 | TRBV10-3 | few | TGTGCCATCACGAATGAAGGGGGGATAGGTGTCGGCGAGCAGTACTTC | CAITNEGGIGVGEQYF
TRBD2 | TRBJ2-7 | TRBV29-1 | - | TGCAGCGTTGAAGTAGCTAGCGGGAGGTCTGGTGAGCAGTACTTC | CSVEVASGRSGEQYF
- | TRBJ2-3 | TRBV27 | - | TGTGCCAGCAGTTTAAGGGGGGGGGCCTCAGATACGCAGTATTTT | CASSLRGGASDTQYF
TRBD1 | TRBJ2-7 | TRBV7-9 | - | TGTGCCAGCAGCCCCAGGCCGGGGGACAGGGGGACGAGGTACGAGCAGTACTTC | CASSPRPGDRGTRYEQYF
- | TRBJ2-1 | TRBV5-1 | once | TGCGCCAGCAGCTTGGGAGGGGGAGCCTACAATGAGCAGTTCTTC | CASSLGGGAYNEQFF
- | TRBJ1-5 | TRBV29-1 | - | TGCAGCGTTGGGGACCTTAGCAATCAGCCCCAGCATTTT | CSVGDLSNQPQHF
- | TRBJ2-3 | TRBV7-8 | few | TGTGCCAGCAGCACCACTGAAGCTCCAGATACGCAGTATTTT | CASSTTEAPDTQYF
TRBD1 | TRBJ1-2 | TRBV7-3 | many | TGTGCCAGCAGTCCTGGGGGACAGCAACTCTATGGCTACACCTTC | CASSPGGQQLYGYTF
- | TRBJ2-2 | TRBV4-2 | - | TGTGCCAGCAGCCAAGTTACGCTAACCGGGGAGCTGTTTTTT | CASSQVTLTGELFF
TRBD2 | TRBJ2-7 | TRBV6-6 | - | TGTGCCAGCAGTTTCTCCGGGACTATATACGAGCAGTACTTC | CASSFSGTIYEQYF
- | TRBJ2-7 | TRBV29-1 | - | TGCAGCGTTTCCCGGGAAGGCTACGAGCAGTACTTC | CSVSREGYEQYF
TRBD1 | TRBJ2-2 | TRBV29-1 | - | TGCAGCGCAGGGGGCAGCACCGGGGAGCTGTTTTTT | CSAGGSTGELFF
TRBD1 | TRBJ1-2 | TRBV6-5 | - | TGTGCCAGCAATAACGGGGGAGGGGGCGCTTATGGCTACACCTTC | CASNNGGGGAYGYTF
- | TRBJ2-6 | TRBV4-1 | - | TGCGCCAGCAGCCAGAGCCCAGGGCCCAACCTCTCTGGGGCCAACGTCCTGACTTTC | CASSQSPGPNLSGANVLTF
- | TRBJ2-5 | TRBV30 | few | TGTGCCTGGAGTCCGGGGTCTCGGACCCAGTACTTC | CAWSPGSRTQYF
- | TRBJ1-5 | TRBV6-5 | - | TGTGCCAGCAGTCTCCGGTGGCCCGCGGATCAGCCCCAGCATTTT | CASSLRWPADQPQHF
- | TRBJ1-1 | TRBV6-1 | - | TGTGCCAGCAGTGACCTTCGGAACACTGAAGCTTTCTTT | CASSDLRNTEAFF
- | TRBJ2-7 | TRBV10-3 | - | TGTGCCATCGGCGGCAGCAACCTCTACGAGCAGTACTTC | CAIGGSNLYEQYF
- | TRBJ2-7 | TRBV23-1 | few | TGCGCCAGCAGTCAATCAGACGGCCCTAGAGTCGAGCAGTACTTC | CASSQSDGPRVEQYF
TRBD1 | TRBJ1-2 | TRBV10-3 | - | TGTGCCATCATGGCCAGGGAGCCGACAGGGGCCCCCTGGGTGATGGATGGCTACACCTTC | CAIMAREPTGAPWVMDGYTF
TRBD2 | TRBJ2-1 | TRBV6-4 | many | TGTGCCAGCAGTTCCTCACGAGCGGGAGAGCAGTTCTTC | CASSSSRAGEQFF
- | TRBJ2-5 | TRBV2 | - | TGTGCCAGCAGTAAAACAGGGTGGCGGGAGACCCAGTACTTC | CASSKTGWRETQYF
- | TRBJ1-1 | TRBV15 | - | TGTGCCACCAGCAGAGATAGGACGGGCACTGAAGCTTTCTTT | CATSRDRTGTEAFF
- | TRBJ1-2 | TRBV6-5 | few | TGTGCCAGCAGTTACGGCTATGGCTACACCTTC | CASSYGYGYTF
- | TRBJ1-5 | TRBV30 | - | TGTGCCTGGAGTGGCCATAGCAATCAGCCCCAGCATTTT | CAWSGHSNQPQHF
- | TRBJ2-7 | TRBV30 | few | TGTGCCTGGAGGAGTTGGGTGGGCGAGCAGTACTTC | CAWRSWVGEQYF
TRBD1 | TRBJ2-5 | TRBV25-1 | - | TGTGCCAGCAGTGAATTTAGACAGGGCTACCAAGAGACCCAGTACTTC | CASSEFRQGYQETQYF
- | TRBJ1-5 | TRBV27 | - | TGTGCCAGCAGTTTACCGGGGATGGGGGGGGAGAGGTATAGCAATCAGCCCCAGCATTTT | CASSLPGMGGERYSNQPQHF
TRBD2 | TRBJ2-7 | TRBV5-1 | once | TGCGCCAGCAGCTCCATCTCTCTAGCGGGCGAGCAGTACTTC | CASSSISLAGEQYF
- | TRBJ1-5 | TRBV30 | few | TGTGCCTGGAGTGTCGGAAGAGGCAATCAGCCCCAGCATTTT | CAWSVGRGNQPQHF
- | TRBJ1-5 | TRBV18 | - | TGTGCCAGCTCCGCGACGGGCGAGGAGCCCCAGCATTTT | CASSATGEEPQHF
TRBD2 | TRBJ2-3 | TRBV29-1 | - | TGCAGCGTTGAGGGACTAGCGGGAGGGGGGGGCACAGATACGCAGTATTTT | CSVEGLAGGGGTDTQYF
- | TRBJ2-7 | TRBV7-2 | few | TGTGCCAGCAGCTCCTATGAGGGAGGCGAGCAGTACTTC | CASSSYEGGEQYF
- | TRBJ2-7 | TRBV2 | few | TGTGCCAGCAGTGTCCTTTCCTACGAGCAGTACTTC | CASSVLSYEQYF
- | TRBJ2-6 | TRBV6-1 | - | TGTGCCAGCAGTGAAGTAGGGGCCCTCATAAAGCACTCTGGGGCCAACGTCCTGACTTTC | CASSEVGALIKHSGANVLTF
- | TRBJ1-1 | TRBV30 | - | TGTGCCTGGAGGTTGAACACTGAAGCTTTCTTT | CAWRLNTEAFF
TRBD1 | TRBJ2-3 | TRBV2 | few | TGTGCCAGCACGGGACAGGGGGGAAATACGCAGTATTTT | CASTGQGGNTQYF
TRBD1 | TRBJ2-1 | TRBV23-1 | few | TGCGCCAGCAGTCATAGGGTCAGGGGGTACAATGAGCAGTTCTTC | CASSHRVRGYNEQFF
- | TRBJ1-5 | TRBV18 | few | TGTGCCAGCTCACGAGAGGTGGGGGATCAGCCCCAGCATTTT | CASSREVGDQPQHF
TRBD2 | TRBJ2-3 | TRBV7-9 | - | TGTGCCAGCAGCCCTGGGACTATCCTCACAGATACGCAGTATTTT | CASSPGTILTDTQYF
TRBD1 | TRBJ1-4 | TRBV30 | few | TGTGCCGCGGCAAGGGGGCGGCAGATTGAAAAACTGTTTTTT | CAAARGRQIEKLFF
TRBD1 | TRBJ2-7 | TRBV5-1 | few | TGCGCCAGCAGCTTGCGGTTGGGACAGGGTGGCGAGCAGTACTTC | CASSLRLGQGGEQYF